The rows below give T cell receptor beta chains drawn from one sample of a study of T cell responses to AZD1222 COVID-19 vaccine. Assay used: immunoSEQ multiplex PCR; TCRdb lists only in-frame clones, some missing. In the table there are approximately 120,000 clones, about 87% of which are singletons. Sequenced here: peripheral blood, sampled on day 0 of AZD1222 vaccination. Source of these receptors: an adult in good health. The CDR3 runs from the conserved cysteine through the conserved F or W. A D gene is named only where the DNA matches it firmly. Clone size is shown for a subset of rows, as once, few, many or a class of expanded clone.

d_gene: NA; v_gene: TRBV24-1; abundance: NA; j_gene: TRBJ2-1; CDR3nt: TGTGCCACCAGTGGACGAGGGGTAAGCTCCTACAATGAGCAGTTCTTC; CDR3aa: CATSGRGVSSYNEQFF
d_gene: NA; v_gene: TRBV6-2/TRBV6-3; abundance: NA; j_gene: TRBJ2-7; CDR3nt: TGTGCCAGCAGTTACGGTAGGGGACCTATCTACGAGCAGTACTTC; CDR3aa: CASSYGRGPIYEQYF
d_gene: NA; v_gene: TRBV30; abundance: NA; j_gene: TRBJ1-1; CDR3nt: TGTGCCTGGAGGACGGGCACTGAAGCTTTCTTT; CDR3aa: CAWRTGTEAFF
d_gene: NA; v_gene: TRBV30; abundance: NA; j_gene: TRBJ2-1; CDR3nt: TGTGCCTGGGACTCAACCAACTACAATGAGCAGTTCTTC; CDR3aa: CAWDSTNYNEQFF
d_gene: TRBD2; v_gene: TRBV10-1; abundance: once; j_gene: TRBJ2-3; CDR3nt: TGCGCCAGCAGTGCTAGCGGAGCTAGCACAGATACGCAGTATTTT; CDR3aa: CASSASGASTDTQYF
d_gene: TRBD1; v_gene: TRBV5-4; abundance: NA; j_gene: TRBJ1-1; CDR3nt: TGTGCCAGCAGCTGGACAGGGGTCACTGAAGCTTTCTTT; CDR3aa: CASSWTGVTEAFF
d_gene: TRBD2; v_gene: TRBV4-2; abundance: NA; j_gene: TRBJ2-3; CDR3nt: TGTGCCAGCAGCCAAGGACTAGCGGGGGGCGAAGATACGCAGTATTTT; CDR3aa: CASSQGLAGGEDTQYF
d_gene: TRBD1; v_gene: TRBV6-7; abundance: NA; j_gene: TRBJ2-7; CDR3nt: TGTGCCAGCAGTTCACCGGGACAGGGGGCATTCTACGAGCAGTACTTC; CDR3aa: CASSSPGQGAFYEQYF
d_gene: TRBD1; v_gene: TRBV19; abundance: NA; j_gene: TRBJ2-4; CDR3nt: TGTGCCAGTAGTATCGCGGGACAGGGGGCCCGAATAGCCAAAAACATTCAGTACTTC; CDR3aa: CASSIAGQGARIAKNIQYF
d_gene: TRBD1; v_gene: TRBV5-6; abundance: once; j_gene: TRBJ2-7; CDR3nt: TGTGCCAGCAGCCGTGCCGGGACAGGGGGGTTCGAGCAGTACTTC; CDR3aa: CASSRAGTGGFEQYF
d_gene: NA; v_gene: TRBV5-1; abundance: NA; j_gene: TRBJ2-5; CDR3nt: TGCGCCAGCAGCTTGGGGACCTCGGGGGAGACCCAGTACTTC; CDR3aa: CASSLGTSGETQYF
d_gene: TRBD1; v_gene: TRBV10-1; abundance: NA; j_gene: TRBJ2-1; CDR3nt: TGCGCCAGCAGTGAGGGTAGTGGACAGGCCTATTATCGGTTCTTC; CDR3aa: CASSEGSGQAYYRFF
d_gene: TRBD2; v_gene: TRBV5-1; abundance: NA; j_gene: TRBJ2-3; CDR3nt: TGCGCCAGCAGCCCTAACGGGGGGGCCGGGGATACGCAGTATTTT; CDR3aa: CASSPNGGAGDTQYF
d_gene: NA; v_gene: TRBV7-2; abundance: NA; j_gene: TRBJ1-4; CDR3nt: TGTGCCAGCAGCTTCGGAGCCACTAATGAAAAACTGTTTTTT; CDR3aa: CASSFGATNEKLFF
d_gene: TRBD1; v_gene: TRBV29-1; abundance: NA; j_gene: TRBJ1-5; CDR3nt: TGCAGCGTGCAGGGGGCGAGCAATCAGCCCCAGCATTTT; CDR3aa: CSVQGASNQPQHF
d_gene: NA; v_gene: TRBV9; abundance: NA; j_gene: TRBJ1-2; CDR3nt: TGTGCCAGCAGCGTAGGAAGGGCCGGACCTAACTATGGCTACACCTTC; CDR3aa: CASSVGRAGPNYGYTF
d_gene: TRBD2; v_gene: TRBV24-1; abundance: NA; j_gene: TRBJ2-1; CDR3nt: TGTGCCACCAGTGAGCCGGGACTAGCGGATTACAATGAGCAGTTCTTC; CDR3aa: CATSEPGLADYNEQFF
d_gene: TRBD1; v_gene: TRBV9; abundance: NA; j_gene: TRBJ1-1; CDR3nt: TGTGCCAGCAGCGTAGGAATCTGGGCCAGGGGGAGCCCTGAAGCTTTCTTT; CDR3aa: CASSVGIWARGSPEAFF
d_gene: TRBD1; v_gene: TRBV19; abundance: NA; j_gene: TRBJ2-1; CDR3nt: TGTGCCAGTAGTATCATGGGTGAGTGGGACAGGGGCCACGGGTCGCTGGACAATGAGCAGTTCTTC; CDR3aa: CASSIMGEWDRGHGSLDNEQFF
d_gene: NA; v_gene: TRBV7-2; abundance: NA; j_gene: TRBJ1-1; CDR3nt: TGTGCCAGCAGCTTATTACAGAACACTGAAGCTTTCTTT; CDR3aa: CASSLLQNTEAFF
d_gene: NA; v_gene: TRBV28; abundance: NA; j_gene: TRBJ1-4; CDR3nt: TGTGCCAGCAATGGTCCCGGGGACAACGAAAAACTGTTTTTT; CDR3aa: CASNGPGDNEKLFF
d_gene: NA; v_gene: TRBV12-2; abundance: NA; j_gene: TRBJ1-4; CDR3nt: TGTGCAAGTCGCTTAGCGAGGCAGGGGGCTAAACTGTTTTTT; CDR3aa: CASRLARQGAKLFF
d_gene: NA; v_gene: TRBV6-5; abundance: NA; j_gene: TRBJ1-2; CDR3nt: TGTGCCAGCAGTTACTATCGGGGGTCTGGCTACACCTTC; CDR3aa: CASSYYRGSGYTF
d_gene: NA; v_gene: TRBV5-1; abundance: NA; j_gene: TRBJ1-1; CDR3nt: TGCGCCAGCAGCTTGCAGGGAGTCCTGAACACTGAAGCTTTCTTT; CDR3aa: CASSLQGVLNTEAFF
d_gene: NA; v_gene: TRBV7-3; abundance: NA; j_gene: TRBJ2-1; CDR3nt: TGTGCCAGCAGCTTAGGTCCCCTGTCAGGGCGGCAGTTCTTC; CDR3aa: CASSLGPLSGRQFF
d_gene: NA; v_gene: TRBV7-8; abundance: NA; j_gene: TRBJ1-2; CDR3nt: TGTGCCAGCAGCCTCAGGGCGGGTATTCCCCTCTATGGCTACACCTTC; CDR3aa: CASSLRAGIPLYGYTF
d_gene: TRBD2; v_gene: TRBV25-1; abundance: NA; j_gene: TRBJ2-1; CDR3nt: TGTGCCAGCAGTGACGGACTAGCACCCTACAATGAGCAGTTCTTC; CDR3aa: CASSDGLAPYNEQFF
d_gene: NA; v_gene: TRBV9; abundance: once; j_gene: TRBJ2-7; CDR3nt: TGTGCCAGCAGCCCGTCGGACAACTCCTACGAGCAGTACTTC; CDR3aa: CASSPSDNSYEQYF
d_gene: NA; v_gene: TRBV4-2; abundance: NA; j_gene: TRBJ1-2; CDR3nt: TGTGCCAGCAGCCAGGGGGAGCAGGGTGCTGGATATGGCTACACCTTC; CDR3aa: CASSQGEQGAGYGYTF
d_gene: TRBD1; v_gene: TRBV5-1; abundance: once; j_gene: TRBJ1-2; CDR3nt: TGCGCCAGCAGCCCCGGACAGGGGGCATTCGATGGCTACACCTTC; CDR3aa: CASSPGQGAFDGYTF
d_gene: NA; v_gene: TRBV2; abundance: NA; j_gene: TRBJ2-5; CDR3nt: TGTGCCACCGGCGGTGACTTTCCCCAGACCCAGTACTTC; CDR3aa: CATGGDFPQTQYF
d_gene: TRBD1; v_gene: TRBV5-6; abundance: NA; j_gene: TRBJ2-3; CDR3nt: TGTGCCAGCAGCTTGTTGGGGGCCGGGACAGCTAACACAGATACGCAGTATTTT; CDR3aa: CASSLLGAGTANTDTQYF
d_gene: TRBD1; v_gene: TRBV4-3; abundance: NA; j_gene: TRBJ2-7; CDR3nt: TGCGCCAGCAGCCAAGGGAAAACAGGGGTATACGAGCAGTACTTC; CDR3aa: CASSQGKTGVYEQYF
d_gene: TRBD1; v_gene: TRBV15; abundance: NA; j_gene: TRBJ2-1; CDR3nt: TGTGCCACCAGCAGAGTCCGGACAGGGGACAATGAGCAGTTCTTC; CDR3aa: CATSRVRTGDNEQFF
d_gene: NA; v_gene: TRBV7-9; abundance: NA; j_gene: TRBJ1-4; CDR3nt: TGTGCCAGCAGCGTAGAGAGAGAAAAACTGTTTTTT; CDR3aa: CASSVEREKLFF
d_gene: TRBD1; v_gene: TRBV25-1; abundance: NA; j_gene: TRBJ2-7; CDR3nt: TGTGCCAGCAGTGAATATACCGGACAGGGCTTGGGGCAGTACTTC; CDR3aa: CASSEYTGQGLGQYF
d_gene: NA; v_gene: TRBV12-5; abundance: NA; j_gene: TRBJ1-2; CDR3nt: TGTGCTAGTGGTTTGAGGGGGGGACGCGGCTACACCTTC; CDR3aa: CASGLRGGRGYTF